This T cell receptor (beta chain) comes out of a study of response to subunit inactivated influenza vaccine. Each CDR3 protein is one row after TCRdb ran MiXCR on the RT-PCR reads. The sample has around 480,000 distinct CDR3 sequences, approximately 15% seen once; the top ten hold less than 4%. Findings of the study overall: Each seasonal flu vaccination may recruit only limited new T cells, authors suggested.

A note on this clonotype: Antigen unknown.

Trimming removed 4 bases at V and 7 bases at J, with 17 bases between. The CDR3 is 15 amino acids. The germline V gene has CDR1 LGHDT and CDR2 YNNKEL (reference sequence). The clonotype comes from a man aged 50 to 75 who received an inactivated influenza vaccine. The sequenced sample was CD4+ T cells sorted from PBMCs, obtained less than 30 months after vaccination. V usage is TRBV3-1 and J usage is TRBJ2-4; no clear D gene. The CDR3 spells CASSRNSRSPNIQYF. In DNA form, the CDR3 reads TGTGCCAGCAGCCGCAACTCTAGATCCCCTAACATTCAGTACTTC.